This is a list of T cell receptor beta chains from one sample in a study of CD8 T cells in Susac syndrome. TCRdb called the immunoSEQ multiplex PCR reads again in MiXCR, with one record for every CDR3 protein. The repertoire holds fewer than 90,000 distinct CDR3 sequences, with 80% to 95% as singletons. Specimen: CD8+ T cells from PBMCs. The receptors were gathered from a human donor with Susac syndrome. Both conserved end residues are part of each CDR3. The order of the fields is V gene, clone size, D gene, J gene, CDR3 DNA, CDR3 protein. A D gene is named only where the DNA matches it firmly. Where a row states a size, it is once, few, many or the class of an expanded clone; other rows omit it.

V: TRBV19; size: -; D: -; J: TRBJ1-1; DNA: TGTGCCAGTATTGTGAAGGGGAACACTGAAGCTTTCTTT; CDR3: CASIVKGNTEAFF
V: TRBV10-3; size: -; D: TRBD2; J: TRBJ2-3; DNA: TGTGCCATCAGTGAGACTAGCGGGGGTGGCACAGATACGCAGTATTTT; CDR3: CAISETSGGGTDTQYF
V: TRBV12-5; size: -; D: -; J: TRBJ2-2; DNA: TGTGCTAGTGGCCCTCAGGGAAGGGACACCGGGGAGCTGTTTTTT; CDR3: CASGPQGRDTGELFF
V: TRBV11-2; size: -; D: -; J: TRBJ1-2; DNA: TGTGCCAGCAGCCCACTACAGGGTAGGGGGTATGGCTACACCTTC; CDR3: CASSPLQGRGYGYTF
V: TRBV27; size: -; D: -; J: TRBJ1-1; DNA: TGTGCCAGCAGGAGCTTGCCCCTCTTGACGAACACTGAAGCTTTCTTT; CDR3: CASRSLPLLTNTEAFF
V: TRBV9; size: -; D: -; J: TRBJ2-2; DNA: TGTGCCAGCAGCGTATCGGGATGGGGGAGGAACACCGGGGAGCTGTTTTTT; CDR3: CASSVSGWGRNTGELFF
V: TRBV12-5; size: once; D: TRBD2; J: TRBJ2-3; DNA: TGTGCTAGTGGTTTTATCACCGGGACTAGTATTTTGGATACGCAGTATTTT; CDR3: CASGFITGTSILDTQYF
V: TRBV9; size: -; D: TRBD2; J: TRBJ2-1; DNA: TGTGCCAGCAGCGTATCGACTAGCGGGGGTTCGAACTCCTACAATGAGCAGTTCTTC; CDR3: CASSVSTSGGSNSYNEQFF
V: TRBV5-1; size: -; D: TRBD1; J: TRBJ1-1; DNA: TGCGCCAGCAGCTTGGACCCAGGGGGGGATACTGAAGCTTTCTTT; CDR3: CASSLDPGGDTEAFF
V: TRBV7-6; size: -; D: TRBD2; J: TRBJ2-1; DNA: TGTGCCAGCAGCTTAGAATTGGAGCGGGGGTTTTTCTACAATGAGCAGTTCTTC; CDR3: CASSLELERGFFYNEQFF
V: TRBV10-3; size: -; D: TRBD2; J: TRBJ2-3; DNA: TGTGCCATCAGTGAGGTGACGGGGGGAAGTGGCACAGATACGCAGTATTTT; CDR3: CAISEVTGGSGTDTQYF
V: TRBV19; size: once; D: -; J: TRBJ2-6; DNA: TGTGCCAGTAGAAACAGCGGTTACTCTGGGGCCAACGTCCTGACTTTC; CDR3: CASRNSGYSGANVLTF
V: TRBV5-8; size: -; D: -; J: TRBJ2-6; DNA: TGTGCCAGCAGCCCCCTTTTGTCTTTCTCTGGGGCCAACGTCCTGACTTTC; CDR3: CASSPLLSFSGANVLTF
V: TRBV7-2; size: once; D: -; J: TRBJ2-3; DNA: TGTGCCAGCAGCCTCCGACAGAGCACAGATACGCAGTATTTT; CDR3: CASSLRQSTDTQYF
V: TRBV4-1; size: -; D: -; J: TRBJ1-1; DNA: TGCGCCAGCAGCCAAGTAACAAGATCGGACGGGGAAGCTTTCTTT; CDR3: CASSQVTRSDGEAFF
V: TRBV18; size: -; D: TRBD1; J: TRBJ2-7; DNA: TGTGCCAGCTCACGAGACCGGGACAGGGGCGGCTACGAGCAGTACTTC; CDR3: CASSRDRDRGGYEQYF
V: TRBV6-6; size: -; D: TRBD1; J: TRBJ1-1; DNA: TGTGCCAGCAGTTTCGAGACAGGGTTGAACACTGAAGCTTTCTTT; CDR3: CASSFETGLNTEAFF
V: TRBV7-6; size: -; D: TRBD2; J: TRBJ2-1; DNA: TGTGCCAGCAGCTTAGCGCTTGCGTATGGCGGGAGGGCCTTCAATGAGCAGTTCTTC; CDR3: CASSLALAYGGRAFNEQFF
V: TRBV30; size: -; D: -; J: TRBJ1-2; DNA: TGTGCCTGGAGTTTGGACAGACTGACTCGGGGCTACACCTTC; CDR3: CAWSLDRLTRGYTF
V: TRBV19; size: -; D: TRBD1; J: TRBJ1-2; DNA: TGTGCCAGTAGTATCGGGACAGAAGTTGACTATGGCTACACCTTC; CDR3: CASSIGTEVDYGYTF
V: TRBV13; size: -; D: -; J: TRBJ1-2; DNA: TGTGCCAGCAGCTTTAATGGCGGGTATGGCTACACCTTC; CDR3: CASSFNGGYGYTF
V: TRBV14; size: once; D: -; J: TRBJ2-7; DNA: TGTGCCAGCAGCTCAGAGCAGGGTATTTACGAGCAGTACTTC; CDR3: CASSSEQGIYEQYF
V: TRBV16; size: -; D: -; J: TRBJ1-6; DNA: TGTGCCAGCAGCCAATCTGAAATTGGGGTAGGCTCACCCCTCCACTTT; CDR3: CASSQSEIGVGSPLHF
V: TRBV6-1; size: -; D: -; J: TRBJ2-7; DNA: TGTGCCAGCAGCAGGGTATACGACTCCTACGAGCAGTACTTC; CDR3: CASSRVYDSYEQYF
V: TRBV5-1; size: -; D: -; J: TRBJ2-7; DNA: TGCGCCAGCAGCTTGGCTCCCAGGGTATCCGACGAGCAGTACTTC; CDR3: CASSLAPRVSDEQYF
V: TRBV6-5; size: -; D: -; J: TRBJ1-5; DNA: TGTGCCAGCAGTCCACGGGGGGGCATGGATCAGCCCCAGCATTTT; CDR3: CASSPRGGMDQPQHF
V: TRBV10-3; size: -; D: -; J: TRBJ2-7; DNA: TGTGCCATCAAGGGGGGTGACTACGAGCAGTACTTC; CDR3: CAIKGGDYEQYF